This entry is about one T cell receptor (beta chain). As for the donors, each was a healthy bone marrow donor. The primer mix had 60 Vbeta and 13 Jbeta primers. Using immunoSEQ multiplex PCR, the repertoire was profiled, and TCRdb retains in-frame clones only, with some absent. The data contain about 170,000 clones, 80% of them singletons. Trimming took 6 bases from V and 6 from J; bases not matched to a gene: 9. The CDR3 runs 14 residues. The germline gives CDR1 MNHNY, CDR2 SVGAGI (reference sequence). This record belongs to a study of cytomegalovirus exposure and HLA in healthy donors. Overall study: T cells numbering some 170 million yielded 117 million unique TCR beta sequences in an earlier analysis.

V and J are TRBV6-6 and TRBJ2-7, with 9 bases fitting TRBD1. This receptor was identified in a man aged 25 to 45 in good health and CMV-seropositive. The sequenced sample consisted of PBMCs. The CDR3 here is CASRPGTGRGEQYF. The CDR3 bases are TGTGCCAGCAGGCCTGGGACAGGGAGAGGCGAGCAGTACTTC.